This T cell receptor (beta chain) emerged from a study of blood T cell repertoires in COVID-19. Overall study context: Samples came from the United States, Italy and Spain, spanning acute and convalescent COVID-19. T cells, B-cell-depleted T cells, or PBMCs provided the cDNA or gDNA that served as material.

As handled by the study authors: Amplified reference gene primers provided the basis for estimating nucleated cell counts. Assay: immunoSEQ multiplex PCR; the TCRdb copy retains only in-frame clones and omits some. V and J calls and clone size are given by that table; D and trimming were obtained from the DNA. The sample lists 300,000 to 350,000 clones, roughly 87% seen once, with around 2.1% in the top ten. CDR1 is SGHTA and CDR2 is FQGNSA in the germline V gene. The CDR3 is 15 amino acids. Between the trimmed V and J ends, which lost 5 bases and 1 base, there was a span of 13 bases. The sample was peripheral blood. The V gene is TRBV7-2, the J gene TRBJ2-3, with D possibly matching TRBD2 (6 bases). The sequence was obtained from a man younger than 30 with active or convalescent COVID-19. The CDR3 DNA reads as TGTGCCAGCAGCCTTCCGGAGGGACGCACAGATACGCAGTATTTT. The encoded protein is CASSLPEGRTDTQYF. Using reference TRBV7-2 and TRBJ2-3 for the parts outside the CDR3, the full variable domain is GAGVSQSPSNKVTEKGKDVELRCDPISGHTALYWYRQSLGQGLEFLIYFQGNSAPDKSGLPSDRFSAERTGGSVSTLTIQRTQQEDSAVYLCASSLPEGRTDTQYFGPGTRLTVL.